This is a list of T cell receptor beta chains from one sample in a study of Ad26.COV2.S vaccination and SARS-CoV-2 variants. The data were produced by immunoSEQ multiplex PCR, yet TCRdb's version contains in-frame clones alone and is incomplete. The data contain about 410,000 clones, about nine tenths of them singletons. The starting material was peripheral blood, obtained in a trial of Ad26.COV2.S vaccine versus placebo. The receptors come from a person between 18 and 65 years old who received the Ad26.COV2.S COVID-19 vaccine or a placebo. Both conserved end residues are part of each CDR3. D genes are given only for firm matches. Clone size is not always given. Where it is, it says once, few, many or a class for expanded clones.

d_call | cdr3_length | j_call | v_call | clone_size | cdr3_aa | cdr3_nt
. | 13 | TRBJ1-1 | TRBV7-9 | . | CASSPPGSTEAFF | TGTGCCAGCAGCCCCCCCGGGTCCACTGAAGCTTTCTTT
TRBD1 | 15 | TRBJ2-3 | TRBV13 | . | CASTDRGGGTDTQYF | TGTGCCAGCACCGACAGGGGAGGCGGCACAGATACGCAGTATTTT
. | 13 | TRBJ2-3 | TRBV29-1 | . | CSVEDLHLVAQYF | TGCAGCGTTGAAGACTTACACCTGGTAGCGCAGTATTTT
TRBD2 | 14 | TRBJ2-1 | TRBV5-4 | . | CASTPTSGGNEQFF | TGTGCCAGCACCCCAACTAGCGGTGGGAATGAGCAGTTCTTC
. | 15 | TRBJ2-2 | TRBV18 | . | CASSPQGGNTGELFF | TGTGCCAGCTCACCTCAAGGCGGGAACACCGGGGAGCTGTTTTTT
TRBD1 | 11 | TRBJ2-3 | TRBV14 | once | CASSTQGTQYF | TGTGCCAGCAGCACACAGGGGACGCAGTATTTT
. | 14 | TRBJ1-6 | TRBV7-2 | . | CASSLGGGLSPLHF | TGTGCCAGCAGCTTAGGGGGGGGACTTTCACCCCTCCACTTT
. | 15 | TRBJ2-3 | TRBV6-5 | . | CASSYVGLAFDTQYF | TGTGCCAGCAGTTACGTCGGTCTAGCTTTTGATACGCAGTATTTT
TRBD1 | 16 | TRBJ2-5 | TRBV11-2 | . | CASSASYRGRRETQYF | TGTGCCAGCAGCGCCAGCTACAGGGGGCGCCGGGAGACCCAGTACTTC
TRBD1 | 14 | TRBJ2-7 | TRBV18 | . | CASSHGTATYEQYF | TGTGCCAGCTCACACGGGACAGCCACCTACGAGCAGTACTTC
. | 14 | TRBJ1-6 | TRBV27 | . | CASTGGAANSPLHF | TGTGCCAGCACGGGGGGCGCGGCTAATTCACCCCTCCACTTT
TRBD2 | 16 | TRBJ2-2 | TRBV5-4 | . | CASSPKLAGTPGELFF | TGTGCCAGCAGCCCCAAACTAGCGGGGACACCCGGGGAGCTGTTTTTT
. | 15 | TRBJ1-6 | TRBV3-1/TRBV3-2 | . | CASSYAGSYNSPLHF | TGTGCCAGCAGCTATGCGGGGAGCTATAATTCACCCCTCCACTTT
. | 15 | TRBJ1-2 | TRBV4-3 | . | CASSQRAADAYGYTF | TGCGCCAGCAGCCAAAGGGCCGCAGATGCATATGGCTACACCTTC
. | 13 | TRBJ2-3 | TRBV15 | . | CATSRDLGETQYF | TGTGCCACCAGCAGAGATCTGGGTGAGACGCAGTATTTT
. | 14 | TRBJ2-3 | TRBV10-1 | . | CASSEGGATDTQYF | TGCGCCAGCAGTGAAGGCGGAGCCACAGATACGCAGTATTTT
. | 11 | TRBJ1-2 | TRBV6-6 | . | CASTDFVGYTF | TGTGCCAGCACCGACTTTGTGGGCTACACCTTC
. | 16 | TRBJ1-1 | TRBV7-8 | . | CASSLVSRSLNTEAFF | TGTGCCAGCAGCTTAGTAAGCCGAAGTCTGAACACTGAAGCTTTCTTT
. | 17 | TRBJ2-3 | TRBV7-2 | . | CASSANPTGPNTDTQYF | TGTGCCAGCAGCGCCAACCCGACTGGACCCAACACAGATACGCAGTATTTT
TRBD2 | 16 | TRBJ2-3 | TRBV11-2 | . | CASSQRALASSDTQYF | TGTGCCAGCAGCCAGCGGGCACTAGCGAGTTCGGATACGCAGTATTTT
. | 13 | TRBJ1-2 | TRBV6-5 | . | CASSYITDYGYTF | TGTGCCAGCAGTTACATTACGGACTATGGCTACACCTTC
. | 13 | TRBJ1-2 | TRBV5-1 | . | CASSLDSNYGYTF | TGCGCCAGCAGCTTGGACAGCAACTATGGCTACACCTTC
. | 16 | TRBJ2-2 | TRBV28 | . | CASSRFGQRGTGELFF | TGTGCCAGCAGTCGGTTTGGACAGAGGGGAACCGGGGAGCTGTTTTTT
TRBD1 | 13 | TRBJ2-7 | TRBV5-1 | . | CASAGTGGYEQYF | TGCGCCAGCGCCGGGACAGGAGGCTACGAGCAGTACTTC
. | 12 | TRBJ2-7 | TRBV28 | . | CASRQASYEQYF | TGTGCCAGCAGGCAAGCTAGCTACGAGCAGTACTTC
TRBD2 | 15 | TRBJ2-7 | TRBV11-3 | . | CASSPQTSGGEEQYF | TGTGCCAGCAGCCCGCAGACTAGCGGGGGGGAAGAGCAGTACTTC
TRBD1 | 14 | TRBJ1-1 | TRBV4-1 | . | CASSQATGFTEAFF | TGCGCCAGCAGCCAGGCGACAGGGTTCACTGAAGCTTTCTTT
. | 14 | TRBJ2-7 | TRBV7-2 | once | CASSQGTGVYEQYF | TGTGCCAGCAGCCAGGGTACAGGTGTCTACGAGCAGTACTTC
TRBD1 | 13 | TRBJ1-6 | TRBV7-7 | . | CASSSRTGGPLHF | TGTGCTAGCAGCAGCCGGACAGGAGGACCCCTCCACTTT
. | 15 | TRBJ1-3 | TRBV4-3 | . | CASSQDDSSGNTIYF | TGCGCCAGCAGCCAAGATGACAGCTCTGGAAACACCATATATTTT
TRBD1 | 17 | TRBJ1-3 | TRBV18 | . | CASSPLRGQGGLNTIYF | TGTGCCAGCTCACCACTCCGGGGACAGGGAGGATTAAACACCATATATTTT
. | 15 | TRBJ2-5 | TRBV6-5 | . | CASSYSKAVRETQYF | TGTGCCAGCAGTTACTCGAAGGCTGTGAGGGAGACCCAGTACTTC
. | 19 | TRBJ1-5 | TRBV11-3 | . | CASSCYFSWDSRGNQPQHF | TGTGCCAGCAGCTGCTACTTTTCCTGGGATAGCCGGGGCAATCAGCCCCAGCATTTT
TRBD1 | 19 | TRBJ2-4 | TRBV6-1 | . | CASSESGRGLDIAKNIQYF | TGTGCCAGCAGTGAATCGGGCAGGGGGCTTGACATAGCCAAAAACATTCAGTACTTC
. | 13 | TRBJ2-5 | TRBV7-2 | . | CASSRDNGETQYF | TGTGCCAGCAGCAGGGACAACGGAGAGACCCAGTACTTC
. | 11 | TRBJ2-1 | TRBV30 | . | CAWKAYNEQFF | TGTGCCTGGAAGGCGTACAATGAGCAGTTCTTC
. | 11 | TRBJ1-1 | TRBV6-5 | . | CASQHNTEAFF | TGTGCCAGCCAACACAACACTGAAGCTTTCTTT
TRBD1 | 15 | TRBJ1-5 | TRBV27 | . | CASGTGATSNQPQHF | TGTGCCAGCGGGACAGGGGCGACTAGCAATCAGCCCCAGCATTTT
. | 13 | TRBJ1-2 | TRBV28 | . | CATNLGGGRGYTF | TGTGCCACAAACTTGGGGGGAGGGAGGGGCTACACCTTC
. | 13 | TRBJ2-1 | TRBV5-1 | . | CASSGGSGNEQFF | TGCGCCAGCAGCGGGGGGTCCGGTAATGAGCAGTTCTTC
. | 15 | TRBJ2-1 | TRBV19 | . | CASSMAVATYNEQFF | TGTGCCAGTAGTATGGCGGTAGCCACCTACAATGAGCAGTTCTTC
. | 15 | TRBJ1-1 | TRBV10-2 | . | CASSEIWWVNTEAFF | TGCGCCAGCAGTGAGATTTGGTGGGTGAACACTGAAGCTTTCTTT
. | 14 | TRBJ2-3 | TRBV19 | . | CASSPGQSTDTQYF | TGTGCCAGTAGTCCGGGCCAAAGCACAGATACGCAGTATTTT
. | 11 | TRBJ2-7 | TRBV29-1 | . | CSVVRGDEQYF | TGCAGCGTTGTAAGGGGGGACGAGCAGTACTTC
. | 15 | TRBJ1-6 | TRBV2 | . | CASTTSRDNNSPLHF | TGTGCCAGCACGACTTCCCGGGACAATAATTCACCCCTCCACTTT
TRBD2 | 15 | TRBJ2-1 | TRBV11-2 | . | CASSLEATSLGEQFF | TGTGCCAGCAGCTTAGAAGCGACTAGCTTGGGTGAGCAGTTCTTC
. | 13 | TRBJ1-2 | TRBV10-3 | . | CAISESVNYGYTF | TGTGCCATCAGTGAGTCGGTCAACTATGGCTACACCTTC
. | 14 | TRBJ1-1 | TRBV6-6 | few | CASSYLEGLAPAFF | TGTGCCAGCAGTTACTTAGAGGGGTTAGCTCCAGCTTTCTTT
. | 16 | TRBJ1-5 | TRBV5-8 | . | CASSLGGGVFIQPQHF | TGTGCCAGCAGCTTGGGGGGAGGGGTTTTCATTCAGCCCCAGCATTTT
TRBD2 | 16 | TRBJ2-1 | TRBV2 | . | CARYLPGASGSNEQFF | TGTGCCAGATACCTCCCTGGGGCTAGCGGGAGCAATGAGCAGTTCTTC
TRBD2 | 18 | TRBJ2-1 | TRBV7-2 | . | CASSLRASGGRSYNEQFF | TGTGCCAGCAGCTTAAGGGCTAGCGGGGGGCGCTCCTACAATGAGCAGTTCTTC
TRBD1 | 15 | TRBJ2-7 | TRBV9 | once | CASSAGTGGFYEQYF | TGTGCCAGCAGCGCCGGGACAGGGGGTTTTTACGAGCAGTACTTC
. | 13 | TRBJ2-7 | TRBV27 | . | CASSLWSGGAKYF | TGTGCCAGCAGTTTATGGAGCGGCGGAGCGAAGTACTTC
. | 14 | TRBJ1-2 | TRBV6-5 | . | CASSRERGLGGYTF | TGTGCCAGCAGCCGGGAGCGGGGGCTGGGTGGCTACACCTTC
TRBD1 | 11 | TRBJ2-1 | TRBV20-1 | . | CSARTGTEQFF | TGCAGTGCTCGGACAGGGACTGAGCAGTTCTTC
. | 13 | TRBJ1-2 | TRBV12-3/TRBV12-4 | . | CASSLGGRYGYTF | TGTGCCAGCAGTTTAGGCGGCAGATATGGCTACACCTTC